These 13 T cell receptor beta chains originate from one sample sequenced in a study of CD8 T cells in ankylosing spondylitis. MiXCR was run by TCRdb on the 5' RACE reads, yielding one entry per CDR3 protein. The sample gives 250,000 to 300,000 distinct CDR3 sequences, under 20% of which show up once; around 30% is in the top ten. The specimen was blood, either unsorted or a sorted T cell fraction (not recorded which). These receptors were collected from a male donor with ankylosing spondylitis or in good health (not recorded which).

This chain links TRBV5-1 with TRBJ2-1; no definite D call. CDR1 and CDR2 (germline): SGHRS, YFSETQ. The CDR3 runs 14 residues. Trimming removed 4 bases at V and 4 bases at J, with 12 bases between. The CDR3 sequence: CASSLSDTYNEQFF. The CDR3 DNA follows: TGCGCCAGCAGCCTGTCTGACACGTACAATGAGCAGTTCTTC.

V is TRBV27 and J is TRBJ1-1, with unresolved D. CDR3 length equals 12 residues. V was pared by 4 bases and J by 5 bases, with 8 bases between. Looked up from germline, CDR1 is MNHEY and CDR2 is SMNVEV (reference sequence). The CDR3 coding sequence is TGTGCCAGCAGTTCAGAATCTACTGAAGCTTTCTTT. Translation: CASSSESTEAFF.

The chain couples TRBV11-2 to TRBJ2-7, with 8 bases lining up with TRBD1. Germline V gene data show CDR1 as SGHAT and CDR2 as FQNNGV. Trimming at V came to 0 bases and at J to 3 bases, leaving 4 bases not matched to a gene. This CDR3 is 15 amino acids long. CDR3 loop: CASSLDWGQVYEQYF. The CDR3 DNA follows: TGTGCCAGCAGCTTAGATTGGGGACAGGTCTACGAGCAGTACTTC.

This clonotype was recorded at least ten times. The rearrangement uses TRBV6-2 or TRBV6-3 and TRBJ2-1, with D possibly TRBD2 on 6 matching bases. The CDR3 totals 16 residues. V lost 0 bases and J 7 bases, leaving 16 bases between the germline ends. Germline V gives CDR1 MNHEY, CDR2 SVGEGT. The CDR3 DNA follows: TGTGCCAGCAGTTACTCTCATGGGGGGAGTTTAAATGAGCAGTTCTTC. As protein: CASSYSHGGSLNEQFF.

This clonotype was seen a handful of times. This sequence joins TRBV12-3 or TRBV12-4 and TRBJ2-5; D not certain. The CDR3 covers 13 residues. V shed 2 bases and J shed 1 base, with 5 bases lying between them. CDR3 sequence reads: CASSLTFQETQYF. The CDR3, as DNA: TGTGCCAGCAGTTTAACCTTCCAAGAGACCCAGTACTTC.

The rearrangement joins TRBV3-1 to TRBJ2-1; 7 bases fit TRBD1. This CDR3 region has 17 residues. Germline V gives CDR1 LGHDT, CDR2 YNNKEL (reference sequence). V trimming: 4 bases; J trimming: 6 bases; junction bases outside the gene matches: 15. CDR3 sequence reads: CASSPWGDRVFINEQFF. DNA for the CDR3: TGTGCCAGCAGCCCGTGGGGCGACAGGGTCTTCATCAATGAGCAGTTCTTC.

This clonotype was observed a handful of times. CDR3 residues: CSVSHIYEQYF. The CDR3 bases are TGCAGCGTCTCCCATATCTACGAGCAGTACTTC. V gene TRBV29-1 combines with J gene TRBJ2-7; D call uncertain. In germline, CDR1 is SQVTM, CDR2 ANQGSEA. This CDR3 is built from 11 residues. V lost 6 bases, J lost 3 bases, and 9 bases lay in between.

The genes are TRBV6-2 or TRBV6-3 and TRBJ2-7; 8 nucleotides match TRBD1. Germline CDR1 and CDR2: MNHEY and SVGEGT. Trimming at V came to 6 bases and at J to 2 bases, leaving 6 bases not matched to a gene. The CDR3 is made up of 14 amino acids. The CDR3 DNA reads as TGTGCCAGCAGCCAAACAGGGGGGCCCTACGAGCAGTACTTC. This codes for CASSQTGGPYEQYF.

CDR3 nucleotide sequence: TGTGCCAGCAGCTTAGCGGGGCTGGGGAATCAGCCCCAGCATTTT. It translates to CASSLAGLGNQPQHF. The rearrangement links TRBV11-2 to TRBJ1-5, with TRBD1 as a possible D gene (5 bases). Trimming removed 1 base from V and 4 bases from J, with 11 bases in between. CDR1 and CDR2 (germline): SGHAT, FQNNGV. CDR3 length equals 15 residues.

This clonotype was detected a few times. V is TRBV4-1 and J is TRBJ2-3, with D hard to call. Germline V lookup: CDR1 MGHRA, CDR2 YSYEKL. Trimming cost V 1 base and J 0 bases, with 8 bases left between them. The CDR3 runs 15 residues. CDR3 bases: TGCGCCAGCAGCCAAGGTCCCGCTAGCACAGATACGCAGTATTTT. This codes for CASSQGPASTDTQYF.

This clonotype was observed many times. This chain connects TRBV12-3 or TRBV12-4 to TRBJ2-2; 10 nucleotides line up with TRBD1. The CDR3 runs to 18 residues. V trimming: 6 bases; J trimming: 0 bases; junction bases outside the gene matches: 10. The CDR3, as DNA: TGTGCCAGCAGGAAGGACAGGGGGGAGTTCGCGAACACCGGGGAGCTGTTTTTT. The encoded protein is CASRKDRGEFANTGELFF.

The chain couples TRBV12-5 to TRBJ2-7; tentative D call: TRBD2 (6 bases). The germline V gene has CDR1 LGHNT and CDR2 FRNRAP. This CDR3 contains 18 residues. Between the trimmed V and J ends, which lost 8 bases and 1 base, there was a span of 27 bases. DNA of the CDR3: TGTGCTAGTCCTACCCCCCCCTTATTCGGGAGTGTATCCTACGAGCAGTACTTC. Its translation is CASPTPPLFGSVSYEQYF.

This clonotype was detected a few times. The chain has TRBV29-1 and TRBJ2-7; a weak D match, TRBD1 (5 bases). V lost 2 bases to trimming and J lost 5 bases, with 10 bases between them. Germline CDR1 and CDR2: SQVTM and ANQGSEA. CDR3 length: 12 residues. The CDR3 bases are TGCAGCGTTGAAATAGGGGCCAACGAGCAGTACTTC. Translating gives CSVEIGANEQYF.